This T cell receptor beta chain was sequenced during a study of response to subunit inactivated influenza vaccine. Whole-study findings and limits: Each seasonal influenza vaccination recruits few new T cells, the authors suggested.

There are a few counts of this clonotype. Its antigen is undetermined. TCRdb passed the RT-PCR reads through MiXCR, listing each CDR3 protein once. The data show about 780,000 distinct CDR3 sequences, around a sixth seen once. Germline V gene lookup returns CDR1 KGHSH and CDR2 LQKENI. The CDR3 runs 16 residues. V shed 2 bases, J shed 0 bases, and the junction held 7 bases outside the gene matches. This chain joins TRBV18 and TRBJ2-7, with 7 positions matching TRBD1. Sequencing used PBMCs from blood, obtained about 5 days after vaccination. The receptor comes from a man aged 50 to 59 who received an inactivated influenza vaccine. CDR3 region: CASSPTTGTFSYEQYF. DNA of the CDR3: TGTGCCAGCTCACCAACGACAGGGACGTTCTCCTACGAGCAGTACTTC. Variable domain in full (rest from reference TRBV18 and TRBJ2-7): NAGVMQNPRHLVRRRGQEARLRCSPMKGHSHVYWYRQLPEEGLKFMVYLQKENIIDESGMPKERFSAEFPKEGPSILRIQQVVRGDSAAYFCASSPTTGTFSYEQYFGPGTRLTVT.